Sequencing of this T cell receptor (beta chain) was carried out in a study of beta chain features in type 1 diabetes. Whole-study context: The samples had around 98 million sorted cells examined in all.

This CDR3 has 12 amino acids. V lost 6 bases to trimming and J lost 4 bases, with 7 bases between them. The germline V gene encodes CDR1 SNHLY and CDR2 FYNNEI. Expressed TCRB transcripts were sequenced, since all the RNA that had been isolated was reverse transcribed. Naive, central memory and regulatory T cell samples averaged about 3.3 million immunoSEQ reads each. Some clones are missing from TCRdb's copy, which holds only in-frame ones; the method was immunoSEQ multiplex PCR. The sample has 400,000 to 550,000 clones, about an eighth seen once. General study findings and limits: Shorter templates might be favored by PCR, equally in patients and controls.

Every sorted population was more than 95% pure. As regards this clone: Its antigen is still unknown.

J is TRBJ1-5 and V is TRBV2, with unresolved D. The sample consisted of naive CD4+ T cells from blood. The source of this sequence is a woman aged 18-35 years in good health. In nucleotides, the CDR3 is TGTGCCAGCAGGGGGATTAATCAGCCCCAGCATTTT. Amino acid sequence: CASRGINQPQHF.